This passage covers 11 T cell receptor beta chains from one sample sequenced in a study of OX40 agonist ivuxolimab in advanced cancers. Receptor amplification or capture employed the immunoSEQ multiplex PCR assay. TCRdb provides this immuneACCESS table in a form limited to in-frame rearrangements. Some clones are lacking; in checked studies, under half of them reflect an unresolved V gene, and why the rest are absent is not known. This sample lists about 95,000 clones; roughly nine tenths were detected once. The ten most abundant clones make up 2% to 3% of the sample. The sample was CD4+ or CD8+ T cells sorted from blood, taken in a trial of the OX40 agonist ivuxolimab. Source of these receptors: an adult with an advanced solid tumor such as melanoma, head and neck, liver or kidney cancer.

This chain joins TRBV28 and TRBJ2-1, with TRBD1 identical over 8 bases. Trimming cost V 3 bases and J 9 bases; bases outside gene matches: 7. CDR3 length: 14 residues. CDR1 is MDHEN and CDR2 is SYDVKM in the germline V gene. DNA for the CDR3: TGTGCCAGCAGTTTGGGGACAGGCGAGGGTGAGCAGTTCTTC. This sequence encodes CASSLGTGEGEQFF.

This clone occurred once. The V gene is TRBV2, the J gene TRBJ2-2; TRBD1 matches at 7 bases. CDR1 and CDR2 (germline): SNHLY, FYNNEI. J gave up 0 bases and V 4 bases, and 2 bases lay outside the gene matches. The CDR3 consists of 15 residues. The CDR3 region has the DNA TGTGCCAGCAGTGGGACAGGCGCGAACACCGGGGAGCTGTTTTTT. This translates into CASSGTGANTGELFF.

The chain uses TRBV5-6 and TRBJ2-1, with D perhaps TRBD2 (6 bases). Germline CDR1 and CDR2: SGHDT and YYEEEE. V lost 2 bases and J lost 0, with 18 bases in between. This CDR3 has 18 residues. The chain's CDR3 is CASSFFRGAISSYNEQFF. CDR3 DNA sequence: TGTGCCAGCAGCTTTTTTCGCGGGGCTATTAGCTCCTACAATGAGCAGTTCTTC.

The CDR3: CASSVGQLNTEAFF. The DNA for the CDR3 is TGCGCCAGCAGCGTGGGACAGTTGAACACTGAAGCTTTCTTT. The chain recombines TRBV5-1 with TRBJ1-1, with TRBD1 matching over 7 bases. CDR3 length: 14 residues. The V segment lost 4 bases and the J segment 0 bases; nucleotides outside the gene matches: 3. Germline V gene data show CDR1 as SGHRS and CDR2 as YFSETQ.

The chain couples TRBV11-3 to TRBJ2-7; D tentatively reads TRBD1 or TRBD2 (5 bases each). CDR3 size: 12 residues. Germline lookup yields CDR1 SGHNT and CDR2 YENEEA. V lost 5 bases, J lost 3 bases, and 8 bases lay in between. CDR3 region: CASSRDGYEQYF. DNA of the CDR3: TGTGCCAGCAGCCGGGACGGCTACGAGCAGTACTTC.

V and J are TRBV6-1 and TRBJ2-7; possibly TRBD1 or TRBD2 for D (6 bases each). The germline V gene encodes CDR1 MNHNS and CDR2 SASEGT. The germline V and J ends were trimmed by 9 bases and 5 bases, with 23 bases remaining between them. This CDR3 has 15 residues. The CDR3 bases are TGTGCCAGTCAAACCGGGGGCTCGAGAGGCCACGAGCAGTACTTC. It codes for CASQTGGSRGHEQYF.

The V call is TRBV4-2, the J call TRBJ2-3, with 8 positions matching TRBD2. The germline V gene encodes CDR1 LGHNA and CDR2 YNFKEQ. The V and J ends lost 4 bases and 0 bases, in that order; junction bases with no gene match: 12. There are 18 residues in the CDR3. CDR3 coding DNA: TGTGCCAGCAGCCCGGGACTAGGGTCCCTAGACAGCACAGATACGCAGTATTTT. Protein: CASSPGLGSLDSTDTQYF.

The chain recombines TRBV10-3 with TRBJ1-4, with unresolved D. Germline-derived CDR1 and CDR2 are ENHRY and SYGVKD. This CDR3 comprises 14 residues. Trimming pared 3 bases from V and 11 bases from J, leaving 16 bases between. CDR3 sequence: CAISDRTMGSKLFF. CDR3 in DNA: TGTGCCATCAGTGATCGGACGATGGGGAGTAAACTGTTTTTT.

CDR3: CASSLPPRVDEQFF. In nucleotides, the CDR3 is TGTGCCAGCAGTTTACCCCCCAGGGTAGACGAGCAGTTCTTC. The V call is TRBV28, the J call TRBJ2-1; tentative D call: TRBD1 (5 bases). CDR1 is MDHEN, CDR2 SYDVKM, per germline. V was trimmed by 2 bases and J by 10 bases, leaving 15 bases between them. The CDR3 spans 14 residues.

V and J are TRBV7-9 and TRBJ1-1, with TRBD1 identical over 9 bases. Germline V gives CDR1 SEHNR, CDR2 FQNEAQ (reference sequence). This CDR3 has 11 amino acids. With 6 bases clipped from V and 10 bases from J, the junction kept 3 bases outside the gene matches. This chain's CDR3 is CASSSDRGAFF. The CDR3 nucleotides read TGTGCCAGCAGTTCGGACAGGGGAGCTTTCTTT. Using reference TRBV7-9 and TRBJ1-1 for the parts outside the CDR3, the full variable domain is DTGVSQNPRHKITKRGQNVTFRCDPISEHNRLYWYRQTLGQGPEFLTYFQNEAQLEKSRLLSDRFSAERPKGSFSTLEIQRTEQGDSAMYLCASSSDRGAFFGQGTRLTVV.

For the CDR3, the DNA is TGTGCCAGCAGCGGAGCGGGGTCGGCGGGCATTTGGGAGCAGTTCTTC. Amino acids: CASSGAGSAGIWEQFF. The rearrangement links TRBV7-6 to TRBJ2-1; TRBD2 aligns across 7 bases. Germline assignment: CDR1 SGHVS and CDR2 FNYEAQ. CDR3 length: 16 amino acids. With 5 bases clipped from V and 10 bases from J, the junction kept 17 bases outside the gene matches. The full variable domain, in which reference TRBV7-6 and TRBJ2-1 provide the parts outside the CDR3, is GAGVSQSPRYKVTKRGQDVALRCDPISGHVSLYWYRQALGQGPEFLTYFNYEAQQDKSGLPNDRFSAERPEGSISTLTIQRTEQRDSAMYRCASSGAGSAGIWEQFFGPGTRLTVL.